This is a list of T cell receptor beta chains from one sample in a study of blood T cell repertoires in COVID-19. TCRdb's copy holds only in-frame clones and misses some; the assay was immunoSEQ multiplex PCR. Found here are some 67,000 clones, 87% of them singletons; the top ten hold roughly 5.2%. The specimen was peripheral blood. Source of these receptors: a man aged 45 to 65 with active COVID-19. The CDR3 runs from the conserved cysteine through the conserved F or W. D genes are given only for firm matches. Expanded clones are given a class, and other clones once, few, many or no size at all.

V,size,D,J,CDR3,DNA
TRBV7-9,.,.,TRBJ2-3,CASSPEIYTDTQYF,TGTGCCAGCAGCCCCGAAATCTACACAGATACGCAGTATTTT
TRBV19,.,TRBD1,TRBJ2-1,CASSIGRGNPYNEQFF,TGTGCCAGTAGTATCGGCAGGGGGAACCCCTACAATGAGCAGTTCTTC
TRBV4-1,.,TRBD2,TRBJ2-7,CASSQGLAGALTYEQYF,TGCGCCAGCAGCCAAGGGCTAGCGGGAGCCCTGACCTACGAGCAGTACTTC
TRBV27,.,TRBD1,TRBJ1-2,CASGKQGGSSGYTF,TGTGCCAGCGGGAAACAGGGGGGCTCAAGCGGCTACACCTTC
TRBV4-1,.,TRBD1,TRBJ2-2,CASTPGQGAWTGELFF,TGCGCCAGCACACCCGGACAGGGGGCGTGGACCGGGGAGCTGTTTTTT
TRBV28,.,TRBD1,TRBJ1-4,CASSSGTGDEKLFF,TGTGCCAGCAGCTCCGGGACAGGGGATGAAAAACTGTTTTTT
TRBV7-3,once,.,TRBJ2-1,CASSLTGYEQFF,TGTGCCAGCAGCTTAACCGGGTATGAGCAGTTCTTC
TRBV6-2/TRBV6-3,.,TRBD1,TRBJ2-7,CASSPIPGTGVVEQYF,TGTGCCAGCAGCCCCATCCCCGGGACAGGGGTTGTGGAGCAGTACTTC
TRBV24-1,.,.,TRBJ1-4,CATSLLRNEKLFF,TGTGCCACCAGTCTTTTGAGAAATGAAAAACTGTTTTTT
TRBV5-4,.,TRBD2,TRBJ2-7,CASSLGGRVYEQYF,TGTGCCAGCAGCTTGGGAGGGAGGGTCTACGAGCAGTACTTC
TRBV29-1,.,.,TRBJ1-2,CSVGFSGQTLYGYTF,TGCAGCGTTGGATTTTCCGGACAGACTCTCTATGGCTACACCTTC
TRBV5-4,.,.,TRBJ1-5,CASSLDLSNQPQHF,TGTGCCAGCAGCTTGGATCTAAGCAATCAGCCCCAGCATTTT
TRBV5-4,.,.,TRBJ2-3,CASSLLPSASSTDTQYF,TGTGCCAGCAGCTTGTTACCTAGCGCTTCTAGCACAGATACGCAGTATTTT
TRBV7-2,.,.,TRBJ2-7,CASSSEGGWYEQYF,TGTGCCAGCAGCTCGGAAGGGGGTTGGTACGAGCAGTACTTC
TRBV10-2,.,TRBD2,TRBJ2-7,CASSEYTSERPYEQYF,TGCGCCAGCAGTGAGTATACTAGCGAGAGACCCTACGAGCAGTACTTC
TRBV25-1,.,TRBD1,TRBJ1-2,CASSETGTEYKKGYGYTF,TGTGCCAGCAGTGAAACGGGGACAGAATACAAAAAGGGCTATGGCTACACCTTC
TRBV7-7,.,TRBD2,TRBJ2-5,CASSSFRGGSETQYF,TGTGCTAGCAGCTCCTTCCGGGGGGGATCGGAGACCCAGTACTTC
TRBV7-9,.,.,TRBJ1-1,CASSATQGFGGEAFF,TGTGCCAGCAGCGCGACTCAGGGGTTCGGCGGTGAAGCTTTCTTT
TRBV6-5,.,TRBD1,TRBJ1-2,CASSADRGGYTF,TGTGCCAGCAGCGCCGACAGGGGTGGCTACACCTTC
TRBV4-3,.,TRBD1,TRBJ2-1,CASNRGGHNNEQFF,TGCGCCAGCAACAGGGGTGGACATAACAATGAGCAGTTCTTC
TRBV2,.,TRBD1,TRBJ1-4,CASGQAPTGKSNEKLFF,TGTGCCAGCGGCCAGGCCCCGACAGGGAAAAGTAATGAAAAACTGTTTTTT
TRBV5-1,.,.,TRBJ2-1,CASSPVGTYNEQFF,TGCGCCAGCAGCCCCGTCGGGACCTACAATGAGCAGTTCTTC
TRBV7-8,.,TRBD1,TRBJ1-2,CASSSRTGFDGYTF,TGTGCCAGCAGTTCCCGGACAGGCTTTGATGGCTACACCTTC
TRBV9,once,.,TRBJ2-3,CASSVEGGSTDTQYF,TGTGCCAGCAGCGTAGAAGGCGGTAGCACAGATACGCAGTATTTT
TRBV12-3/TRBV12-4,.,.,TRBJ1-1,CASSPRGNTEAFF,TGTGCCAGCAGTCCCCGGGGGAACACTGAAGCTTTCTTT
TRBV3-1/TRBV3-2,.,.,TRBJ2-3,CASSHPQGNLPDTQYF,TGTGCCAGCAGCCATCCTCAGGGGAATCTGCCAGATACGCAGTATTTT
TRBV28,.,.,TRBJ2-7,CASSNRGTAQYF,TGTGCCAGCAGTAACCGGGGGACCGCGCAGTACTTC
TRBV7-3,.,TRBD2,TRBJ2-1,CASSSGLAGYNEQFF,TGTGCCAGCAGCTCCGGACTAGCGGGATACAATGAGCAGTTCTTC
TRBV7-2,.,TRBD2,TRBJ2-5,CASSPTSGRATETQYF,TGTGCCAGCAGCCCTACTAGCGGGAGGGCCACAGAGACCCAGTACTTC
TRBV11-2,once,.,TRBJ1-5,CASSQNLGQPQHF,TGTGCCAGCAGCCAAAACCTGGGCCAGCCCCAGCATTTT
TRBV7-9,.,.,TRBJ1-2,CASSFAQAASYGYTF,TGTGCCAGCAGCTTCGCCCAGGCAGCCTCCTATGGCTACACCTTC
TRBV7-2,.,TRBD2,TRBJ2-3,CASSWGLAGVADTQYF,TGTGCCAGCAGCTGGGGACTAGCGGGAGTGGCAGATACGCAGTATTTT
TRBV7-2,few,TRBD1,TRBJ1-2,CASSAQGNGYTF,TGTGCCAGCAGCGCACAGGGGAATGGCTACACCTTC
TRBV27,.,.,TRBJ1-2,CASSQAGRDYGYTF,TGTGCCAGCAGTCAAGCCGGCCGGGACTATGGCTACACCTTC
TRBV28,.,.,TRBJ1-4,CASSLQGANEKLFF,TGTGCCAGCAGTTTGCAAGGGGCTAATGAAAAACTGTTTTTT
TRBV7-8,.,.,TRBJ1-1,CASSAVGGAWDTEAFF,TGTGCCAGCAGCGCCGTGGGTGGGGCATGGGACACTGAAGCTTTCTTT
TRBV9,.,.,TRBJ2-2,CASSGYAGNTGELFF,TGTGCCAGCAGCGGTTACGCGGGGAACACCGGGGAGCTGTTTTTT
TRBV7-9,.,.,TRBJ2-3,CASSPRREGPWTDTQYF,TGTGCCAGCAGCCCACGCCGGGAAGGCCCTTGGACAGATACGCAGTATTTT
TRBV29-1,.,.,TRBJ1-4,CSVQDSSGEKLFF,TGCAGCGTCCAAGACAGTTCCGGAGAAAAACTGTTTTTT
TRBV18,.,TRBD1,TRBJ1-1,CASRRGRETEAFF,TGTGCCAGTAGAAGGGGGCGGGAAACTGAAGCTTTCTTT
TRBV6-1,.,TRBD1,TRBJ1-2,CASSETGNYGYTF,TGTGCCAGCAGTGAGACAGGGAACTATGGCTACACCTTC